Presented here are 2 T cell receptor beta chains from one specimen sequenced in a study of identical twins. Via MiXCR, TCRdb re-called the 5' RACE reads, giving one row per CDR3 protein. This table has under 900,000 distinct CDR3 sequences, about 12% appearing once. The data also belong to a second study, concerning yellow fever vaccine responses in identical twins.

Material: PBMCs. These receptors all stem from a woman aged 18-29 years in good health.

This clonotype appeared a few times. The chain uses TRBV12-3 or TRBV12-4 and TRBJ2-1, with D perhaps given as TRBD1 or TRBD2 (5 bases each). Trimming pared 3 bases from V and 9 bases from J, leaving 15 bases between. This CDR3 is built from 14 residues. The CDR3 coding sequence is TGTGCCAGCAGTTTCAGAGCGGCGAGGGGTGAGCAGTTCTTC. Its protein product is CASSFRAARGEQFF.

The chain is built from TRBV11-3 and TRBJ2-1, with TRBD2 matching over 8 bases. The germline V gene encodes CDR1 SGHNT and CDR2 YENEEA. This CDR3 is 16 amino acids long. Trimming cost V 1 base and J 2 bases; bases outside gene matches: 4. CDR3 region: CASSLGGSGAYNEQFF. The CDR3 coding sequence is TGTGCCAGCAGCTTAGGAGGTAGCGGGGCCTACAATGAGCAGTTCTTC.